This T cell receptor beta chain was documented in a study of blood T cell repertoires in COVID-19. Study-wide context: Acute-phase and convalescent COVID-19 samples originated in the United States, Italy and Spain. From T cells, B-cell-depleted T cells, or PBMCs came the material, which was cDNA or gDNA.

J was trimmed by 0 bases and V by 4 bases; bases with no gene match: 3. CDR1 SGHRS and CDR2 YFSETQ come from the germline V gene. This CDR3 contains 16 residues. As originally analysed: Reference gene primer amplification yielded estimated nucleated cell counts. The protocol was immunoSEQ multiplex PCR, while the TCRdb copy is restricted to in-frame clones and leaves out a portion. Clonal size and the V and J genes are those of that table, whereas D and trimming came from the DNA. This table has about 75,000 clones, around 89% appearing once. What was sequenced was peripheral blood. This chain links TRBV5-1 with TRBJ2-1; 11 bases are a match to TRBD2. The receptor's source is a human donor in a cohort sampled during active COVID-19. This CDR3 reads CASSVTSGSSYNEQFF. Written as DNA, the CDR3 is TGCGCCAGCAGCGTAACTAGCGGGAGCTCCTACAATGAGCAGTTCTTC.